The clone carrying this T cell receptor beta chain is a singleton in its sample. PCR used 60 Vbeta primers and 13 Jbeta primers. Libraries were prepared by immunoSEQ multiplex PCR; TCRdb keeps only in-frame clonotypes and omits some of them. The sample holds about 190,000 clones, over 75% seen once. The sample is drawn from a study of cytomegalovirus exposure and HLA in healthy donors. The CDR3 is 13 residues long. V was pared by 7 bases and J by 3 bases, with 12 bases between. Germline V gene sequence: CDR1 LGHNT, CDR2 FRNRAP. The chain combines TRBV12-5 with TRBJ1-2; D remains ambiguous. The sequence was obtained from a man aged 50-60 years in good health and CMV-seronegative. Material: PBMCs. The CDR3 coding sequence is TGTGCTAGTGCCACCCAGACTGACTATGGCTACACCTTC. Its translation is CASATQTDYGYTF.